This T cell receptor beta chain was obtained from a study of long-term antiretroviral therapy in people with HIV. Findings and caveats of the study: Repertoires from HIV showed CDR3 length ranges narrower than those of controls. ART preceded a rise in diversity that nonetheless stayed lower than in transplant donor controls.

It was version v3.0 of the immunoSEQ assay that was run at survey level. Produced via immunoSEQ multiplex PCR; TCRdb's table is partial and in-frame only. The sample contains around 20,000 clones, around 85% of which appear only once. The ends were cut back, 5 bases at V and 1 base at J, with 8 bases in the middle. Looked up from germline, CDR1 is MNHEY and CDR2 is SMNVEV (reference sequence). The CDR3 extends over 14 amino acids. Of note for this clone: Antigen specificity is unknown.

J is TRBJ1-4 and V is TRBV27; no definite D call. The sequencing used unsorted PBMCs, collected 0.9 years after starting antiretroviral therapy. The receptor was isolated from a man in his late teens or twenties with HIV. The CDR3, as DNA: TGTGCCAGCAGTCCAAGACAAACTAATGAAAAACTGTTTTTT. Translated: CASSPRQTNEKLFF.